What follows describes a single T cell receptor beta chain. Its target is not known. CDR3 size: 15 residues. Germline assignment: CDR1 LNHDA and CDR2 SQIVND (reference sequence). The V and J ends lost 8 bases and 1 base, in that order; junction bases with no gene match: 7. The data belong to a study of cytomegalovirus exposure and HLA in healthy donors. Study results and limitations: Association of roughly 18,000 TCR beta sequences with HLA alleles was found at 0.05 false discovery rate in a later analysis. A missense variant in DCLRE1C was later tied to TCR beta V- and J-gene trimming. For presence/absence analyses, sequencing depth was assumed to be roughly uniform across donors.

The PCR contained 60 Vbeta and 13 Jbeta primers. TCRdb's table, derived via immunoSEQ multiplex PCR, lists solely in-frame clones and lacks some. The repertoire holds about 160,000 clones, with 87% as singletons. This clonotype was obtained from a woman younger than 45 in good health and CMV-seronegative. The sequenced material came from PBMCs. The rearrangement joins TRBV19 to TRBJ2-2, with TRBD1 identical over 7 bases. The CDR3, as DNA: TGTGCCAGTCACCTCGGGACAGTGAACACCGGGGAGCTGTTTTTT. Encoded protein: CASHLGTVNTGELFF.